This TCR beta chain was identified in a study of cytotoxic CD8 clonotypes in ibrutinib-treated CLL. Study as a whole: Among the patients, ten to eleven presented as relapsed/refractory and about 14 as treatment-naive; roughly 17 showed unmutated IGHV. General observations from the study: Clonality went up at the time of ibrutinib response, stayed stable in sustained remission, and later dropped back toward its baseline level at progression. Samples were collected at differing times from sustained-remission and progressing patients.

Deep sequencing aimed at 1 in 200,000 to 1 in 1 million T cells' resolution. Only in-frame clones appear in the TCRdb table, and some are missing; sequencing was by immunoSEQ multiplex PCR. Among 200,000 to 250,000 clones listed, roughly 77% were seen once. In the case of this clone: Its antigen is not identified.

CDR3 size: 16 residues. The ends lost 6 bases at V and 0 bases at J; junction bases unmatched: 11. Per the germline V gene, CDR1 is GTSNPN and CDR2 is SVGIG (reference sequence). The sequencing used PBMCs, collected after 12 months of ibrutinib treatment. This TCR came from a human donor with chronic lymphocytic leukemia. The chain carries TRBV30 and TRBJ1-3; TRBD1 aligns across 7 bases. The CDR3 DNA reads as TGTGCCTGCTGGGCCGGGACAGAATACTCTGGAAACACCATATATTTT. Protein product: CACWAGTEYSGNTIYF.